A selection of T cell receptor beta chains follows, all from one sample in a study of blood T cell repertoires in COVID-19. Using immunoSEQ multiplex PCR, the repertoire was profiled, and TCRdb retains in-frame clones only, with some absent. This table has 200,000 to 250,000 clones, around 88% appearing once. Input material: PBMCs or T cells enriched from blood (not recorded which). The receptors were sampled from a woman aged 45-65 years who had recovered from COVID-19. CDR3s include the opening cysteine and the closing phenylalanine or tryptophan. The D gene is left open where the match is weak. Clone size is not always given. Where it is, it says once, few, many or a class for expanded clones.

j_call v_call d_call clone_size cdr3_nt cdr3_aa
TRBJ1-3 TRBV4-2 TRBD1 . TGTGCCAGCAGCCGGCAGGGGGACACCATATATTTT CASSRQGDTIYF
TRBJ1-2 TRBV29-1 . . TGCAGCGTTGAACGGTCCCTAAACTATGGCTACACCTTC CSVERSLNYGYTF
TRBJ1-5 TRBV19 TRBD1 . TGTGCCAGTAGAGGGTGGGACAGGAATTACAATCAGCCCCAGCATTTT CASRGWDRNYNQPQHF
TRBJ1-1 TRBV5-1 . . TGCGCCAGCAGCTTCAACACCCTGAACACTGAAGCTTTCTTT CASSFNTLNTEAFF
TRBJ2-3 TRBV7-3 . . TGTGCCAGCAGCTTAAACTCGGCGGGTAGCACAGATACGCAGTATTTT CASSLNSAGSTDTQYF
TRBJ2-2 TRBV15 . . TGTGCCACCAGCCGGACGGGACAAACAAACACCGGGGAGCTGTTTTTT CATSRTGQTNTGELFF
TRBJ1-1 TRBV6-5 . . TGTGCCAGCAGTCACCCGGCGGGCGCGACTACTGAAGCTTTCTTT CASSHPAGATTEAFF
TRBJ2-5 TRBV7-2 . . TGTGCCAGCAGCTTAGGTCCCTCCGAGACCCAGTACTTC CASSLGPSETQYF
TRBJ1-1 TRBV6-5 . . TGTGCCAGCAGTTACGGGAAGAGGACAGAAGCTTTCTTT CASSYGKRTEAFF
TRBJ2-3 TRBV5-1 TRBD1 . TGCGCCAGCAGCTTGGAAGGACAGGGGGTAGGCACAGATACGCAGTATTTT CASSLEGQGVGTDTQYF
TRBJ2-1 TRBV2 TRBD1 . TGTGCCACCTGTCCGGACAGGATAAATGAGCAGTTCTTC CATCPDRINEQFF
TRBJ2-3 TRBV6-2/TRBV6-3 . . TGTGCCAGCAGCCCCGGGATTCTGGGTACGCAGTATTTT CASSPGILGTQYF
TRBJ2-2 TRBV14 . . TGTGCCAGCAGCTATGACAGTACCGGGGAGCTGTTTTTT CASSYDSTGELFF
TRBJ2-2 TRBV7-2 . . TGTGCCAGCAGCTTAGCCGCGGCCGGGGAGCTGTTTTTT CASSLAAAGELFF
TRBJ2-1 TRBV24-1 TRBD2 . TGTGCCACCAGTGATTTGCCAGCGGGAGCCAATGAGCAGTTCTTC CATSDLPAGANEQFF
TRBJ2-3 TRBV9 . . TGTGCCAGCAGCTACCAGACAGATACGCAGTATTTT CASSYQTDTQYF
TRBJ2-3 TRBV4-2 TRBD2 . TGTGCCAGCAGCCAACGCGGGGGGACTAGCGGGAACACAGATACGCAGTATTTT CASSQRGGTSGNTDTQYF
TRBJ1-5 TRBV7-2 TRBD1 few TGTGCCAGCAGCTCAGGGGGGTCGAGCAATCAGCCCCAGCATTTT CASSSGGSSNQPQHF
TRBJ1-2 TRBV6-5 . . TGTGCCAGCAGGGCCATCCACGGGGGTAAGGATGGCTACACCTTC CASRAIHGGKDGYTF
TRBJ2-1 TRBV13 . . TGTGCCAGCAGCTTAGTTGCCCCGGGACTCTCGATCTTC CASSLVAPGLSIF
TRBJ2-1 TRBV5-4 TRBD1 . TGTGCCAGCAGGAAACCGGGACAGGTGGTGGATGAGCAGTTCTTC CASRKPGQVVDEQFF
TRBJ1-5 TRBV6-2/TRBV6-3 TRBD1 . TGTGCCAGCAGCCGTAGACAGGGAAGGGGCTATCAGCCCCAGCATTTT CASSRRQGRGYQPQHF
TRBJ1-2 TRBV19 . . TGTGCCAGTAGACCGAGGGATCACTATGGCTACACCTTC CASRPRDHYGYTF
TRBJ1-3 TRBV30 . . TGTGCCTGGTCGAACGAGGGAATCTCTGGAAACACCATATATTTT CAWSNEGISGNTIYF
TRBJ1-2 TRBV7-2 TRBD1 . TGTGCCAGCAGACCAGCCGGGACAGGGGGGGGTGGCTACACCTTC CASRPAGTGGGGYTF
TRBJ2-7 TRBV3-1/TRBV3-2 TRBD1 once TGTGCCAGCAGCCAAGGAATGGGACAGGGCCACGAGCAGTACTTC CASSQGMGQGHEQYF
TRBJ1-3 TRBV28 . . TGTGCCAGCAGTTCCGTAACAGGGAGCCCCTCTGGAAACACCATATATTTT CASSSVTGSPSGNTIYF
TRBJ2-7 TRBV6-7 . once TGTGCCAGCAGTTACGGCCGGACAGTCAGCTCCTACGAGCAGTACTTC CASSYGRTVSSYEQYF
TRBJ2-3 TRBV18 TRBD2 . TGTGCCAGCTCACCCTTAGGGACTAGCGGGAGCACAGATACGCAGTATTTT CASSPLGTSGSTDTQYF
TRBJ1-5 TRBV12-3/TRBV12-4 . . TGTGCCAGCAGGGGACAAGACAATCAGCCCCAGCATTTT CASRGQDNQPQHF
TRBJ2-7 TRBV27 TRBD2 . TGTGCCCCGTTTTCGGGGGGGGGACACCAATACGAGCAGTACTTC CAPFSGGGHQYEQYF
TRBJ2-2 TRBV5-8 . . TGTGCCAGCAGCATGAGGAAGGGGGTTGTGAACACCGGGGAGCTGTTTTTT CASSMRKGVVNTGELFF
TRBJ1-2 TRBV5-1 . . TGCGCCAGCAGCTTGGTGCAGACTAACTATGGCTACACCTTC CASSLVQTNYGYTF
TRBJ2-7 TRBV6-6 . . TGTGCCAGCAGTCCCGGGACATCCTCCTACGAGCAGTACTTC CASSPGTSSYEQYF
TRBJ1-1 TRBV20-1 TRBD1 . TGCAGTGCTAAGACAGGGGAGGAAGCTTTCTTT CSAKTGEEAFF
TRBJ2-7 TRBV2 . . TGTGCCAGCAGTGCGGCGTCTAGCTCCTACGAGCAGTACTTC CASSAASSSYEQYF
TRBJ1-5 TRBV19 . . TGTGCCAGTAGTCTGAGCAGCAATCAGCCCCAGCATTTT CASSLSSNQPQHF
TRBJ1-4 TRBV4-2 TRBD1 . TGTGCCAGCAGCCAGGGACAGCCCTCAACTAATGAAAAACTGTTTTTT CASSQGQPSTNEKLFF
TRBJ1-6 TRBV21-1 . . TGTGCCAGCAGCAAAGGGCTCGGGACAGGGCCGTGGTCACCCCTCCACTTT CASSKGLGTGPWSPLHF
TRBJ2-1 TRBV7-2 TRBD1 . TGTGCCAGCAGCTCTCCGGGACAGGGGTTTCGGGATGAGCAGTTCTTC CASSSPGQGFRDEQFF
TRBJ1-5 TRBV6-5 TRBD1 . TGTGCCAGCAGCCCGGGACAGGCGAGAAATCAGCCCCAGCATTTT CASSPGQARNQPQHF
TRBJ2-1 TRBV3-1/TRBV3-2 . . TGTGCCAGCAGCCAAGGACTGGGGCGCTCCTACAATGAGCAGTTCTTC CASSQGLGRSYNEQFF
TRBJ2-7 TRBV11-3 . once TGTGCCAGCAGCTTGATAGGGGCTGACGAGCAGTACTTC CASSLIGADEQYF
TRBJ2-2 TRBV28 . . TGTGCCAGCACCAGAACCTTAAACACCGGGGAGCTGTTTTTT CASTRTLNTGELFF
TRBJ2-1 TRBV6-2/TRBV6-3 . . TGTGCCAGCAGTTACTCAAGAACGGGGGTCAACAATGAGCAGTTCTTC CASSYSRTGVNNEQFF
TRBJ2-1 TRBV5-1 . . TGCGCCAGCAGCTCTAGCGACTGGATCTACAATGAGCAGTTCTTC CASSSSDWIYNEQFF
TRBJ2-1 TRBV2 . few TGTGCCAGCAGTGAAAGGGGTGAGCAGTTCTTC CASSERGEQFF
TRBJ1-2 TRBV7-2 . . TGTGCCAGCAGCTGGGAGACTAACTATGGCTACACCTTC CASSWETNYGYTF
TRBJ1-2 TRBV3-1/TRBV3-2 . . TGTGCCAGCAGCCGTGCACGGGGGTCTTTTGGCTACACCTTC CASSRARGSFGYTF
TRBJ2-7 TRBV11-3 . . TGTGCCAGCAGCCCAGAGGCTGGAGCCCCCTACGAGCAGTACTTC CASSPEAGAPYEQYF
TRBJ2-2 TRBV10-3 TRBD2 . TGTGCCATCAGCCTGGGACACGGGAGGGGTTCCGGGGAGCTGTTTTTT CAISLGHGRGSGELFF
TRBJ1-2 TRBV7-8 TRBD1 . TGTGCCAGCAGCTCTCGAGGACAGGGAAGACAAGGCTACACCTTC CASSSRGQGRQGYTF
TRBJ1-1 TRBV3-1/TRBV3-2 . few TGTGCCAGCAGCCAAGATCATTTTGAGGGATCGCATCGGACTGAAGCTTTCTTT CASSQDHFEGSHRTEAFF
TRBJ2-1 TRBV29-1 . . TGCAGCGTTGAGCCCAGCACAGTCCCCTACAATGAGCAGTTCTTC CSVEPSTVPYNEQFF
TRBJ1-5 TRBV28 . . TGTGCCAGCAGTTCGGCGTCCGGGGTGGGTCAGCCCCAGCATTTT CASSSASGVGQPQHF
TRBJ1-6 TRBV6-5 . . TGTACCAGCAATCAGGGTACTGATTCACCCCTCCACTTT CTSNQGTDSPLHF
TRBJ1-5 TRBV15 . . TGTGCCACCAGCCCTGAAGACACCCCTTATAGCAATCAGCCCCAGCATTTT CATSPEDTPYSNQPQHF
TRBJ2-7 TRBV28 TRBD1 once TGTGCCAGCAGTTTAGCAGGGACAGGGTTGGACCCCTACGAGCAGTACTTC CASSLAGTGLDPYEQYF